Following are 17 T cell receptor beta chains from one sample sequenced in a study of CD8 T cells in ankylosing spondylitis listed by TCRdb under 2017. The library was generated by 5' RACE. The listed sequencing device is Illumina HiSeq 2500. TCRdb redid the processing of the public reads, applying fastp at Q25 and MiXCR, and retained in-frame beta chains. Each entry is one CDR3 protein sequence, shown with its most common DNA and genes. For this sample the table gives 150,000 to 200,000 distinct CDR3 sequences, of which roughly 13% were detected only once. The top ten hold more than 9.5% of the sample. The material sequenced was blood, either unsorted or a sorted T cell fraction (not recorded which). Every receptor here comes from a female donor with ankylosing spondylitis or in good health (not recorded which).

The sample holds many counts of this clonotype. The chain combines TRBV10-3 with TRBJ1-5; TRBD1 matches 7 bases. Germline CDR1 is ENHRY and CDR2 is SYGVKD. Trimming cost V 6 bases and J 2 bases; bases outside gene matches: 10. This CDR3 is built from 16 residues. The CDR3 DNA reads TGTGCCATCAGAAATGACAGGGCAGGAGGCAATCAGCCCCAGCATTTT. Protein product: CAIRNDRAGGNQPQHF.

This clonotype was picked up a small number of times. The chain combines TRBV4-3 with TRBJ2-1; 12 positions agree with TRBD2. After removal of 5 bases from V and 10 bases from J, the junction contained 3 bases not matched to a gene. Looked up from germline, CDR1 is LGHNA and CDR2 is YSLEER. The CDR3 totals 13 residues. DNA of the CDR3: TGCGCCAGCAGCACTCTAGCGGGAGGGGAGCAGTTCTTC. Translating it yields CASSTLAGGEQFF.

This clonotype was picked up many times. V and J are TRBV11-2 and TRBJ2-3; TRBD2 matches 7 bases. CDR3 length: 16 residues. The V and J ends lost 4 bases and 0 bases, in that order; junction bases with no gene match: 7. Germline V gives CDR1 SGHAT, CDR2 FQNNGV. CDR3 coding DNA: TGTGCCAGCAGCTCCCCGCTAGCGGTGAGCACAGATACGCAGTATTTT. This gives the protein CASSSPLAVSTDTQYF.

In regard to this clonotype: A much larger clone is a single base away; this may be a read error. The CDR3 DNA reads as TGTGCCAGCTGTCCGACGCCACTAGCGGAGCAGTTCTTC. Residues: CASCPTPLAEQFF. The chain has TRBV12-3 or TRBV12-4 and TRBJ2-1; 7 nucleotides align to TRBD2. The V segment lost 8 bases and the J segment 10 bases; nucleotides outside the gene matches: 11. This CDR3 is built from 13 residues.

This clonotype showed up just a few times. The chain combines TRBV12-3 or TRBV12-4 with TRBJ2-5; 8 bases agree with TRBD1. V lost 7 bases and J lost 1; bases outside the gene matches: 5. This CDR3 spans 14 amino acids. In DNA form, the CDR3 reads TGTGCCAGCACCGGACAGGGTGGCCAAGAGACCCAGTACTTC. Amino acids: CASTGQGGQETQYF.

On this clonotype: A read error may produce the germline difference seen at one junction end. The chain employs TRBV12-3 or TRBV12-4 and TRBJ2-1; D assignment may be TRBD1 or TRBD2 (5 bases each). This CDR3 is 15 amino acids long. DNA of the CDR3: TGTGCCAGCAGTAAAGGGAGTGGGACCTACAATGAGCAGCTCTTC. Translating it yields CASSKGSGTYNEQLF.

This chain joins TRBV5-6 and TRBJ2-7, with no clear D. The length of the CDR3 is 13 residues. The V end was cut by 5 bases, the J end by 6 bases, with 15 bases between. The germline V gene has CDR1 SGHDT and CDR2 YYEEEE. CDR3 amino acids: CASREPLRCEQYF. The DNA of the CDR3 is TGTGCCAGCAGAGAACCCCTTCGGTGCGAGCAGTACTTC.

This clonotype was counted many times. The chain couples TRBV12-3 or TRBV12-4 to TRBJ2-7; D gene uncertain. Trimming stripped 8 bases from V and 2 bases from J, with 16 bases between. CDR3 length equals 14 residues. The CDR3 sequence: CASGNEYQAYEQYF. The CDR3 DNA reads TGTGCCAGCGGAAATGAGTACCAGGCCTACGAGCAGTACTTC.

This clonotype appeared many times. This chain links TRBV5-5 with TRBJ2-1; D possibly corresponds to TRBD2 (6 bases). V shed 7 bases and J shed 2 bases, with 13 bases lying between them. CDR1 and CDR2 from the germline V gene are SGHKS and YYEKEE (reference sequence). This CDR3 region has 14 residues. In DNA form, the CDR3 reads TGTGCCAGCTCCCGGGAGACTACCTACAATGAGCAGTTCTTC. Its protein product is CASSRETTYNEQFF.

This clonotype was detected many times. The genes are TRBV27 and TRBJ2-7; D remains unclear. In germline, CDR1 is MNHEY, CDR2 SMNVEV (reference sequence). Trimming shortened V by 5 bases and J by 2 bases, and 19 bases separated the two germline ends. The CDR3 length is 16 residues. This chain's CDR3 is CASSPSGPKGAYEQYF. CDR3 in DNA: TGTGCCAGCAGTCCCTCCGGGCCCAAAGGCGCCTACGAGCAGTACTTC.

The chain couples TRBV6-2 or TRBV6-3 to TRBJ1-1; D possibly corresponds to TRBD1 (5 bases). This CDR3 is 14 amino acids long. The germline V gene has CDR1 MNHEY and CDR2 SVGEGT. V lost 0 bases to trimming and J lost 4 bases, with 9 bases between them. The CDR3 reads CASSYSGEVTEAFF. The CDR3 DNA follows: TGTGCCAGCAGTTACTCGGGGGAGGTCACTGAAGCTTTCTTT.

This clonotype has only a few counts. J is TRBJ1-1 and V is TRBV12-3 or TRBV12-4; D remains unclear. Trimming pared 2 bases from V and 3 bases from J, leaving 13 bases between. The CDR3 is 15 residues long. CDR3 loop: CASSLRIGEDTEAFF. CDR3 bases: TGTGCCAGCAGTTTAAGGATCGGAGAGGACACTGAAGCTTTCTTT.

This clonotype was observed at least ten times. Here the CDR3 DNA reads TGTGCCAGCAGCTTACAGGGTGCTGCCGGGGAGCTGTTTTTT. Translation: CASSLQGAAGELFF. The chain is built from TRBV5-5 and TRBJ2-2; D may be TRBD1 (6 bases). Looked up from germline, CDR1 is SGHKS and CDR2 is YYEKEE (reference sequence). The V end lost 2 bases, the J end lost 6 bases, and 11 bases lay between the germline ends. There are 14 residues in the CDR3.

The table lists this clonotype with many counts. CDR3 coding DNA: TGTGCCAGCAGTTACTCCCCCGCCGGGGACTACGAGCAGTACTTC. The encoded protein is CASSYSPAGDYEQYF. J is TRBJ2-7 and V is TRBV6-5, with D perhaps matching TRBD2 (5 bases). The CDR3 has 15 amino acids. V lost 0 bases, J lost 3 bases, and 12 bases lay in between. CDR1 is MNHEY, CDR2 SVGAGI, per germline.

Many counts were recorded for this clonotype. This chain joins TRBV29-1 and TRBJ1-1; 8 nucleotides agree with TRBD1. Germline lookup yields CDR1 SQVTM and CDR2 ANQGSEA. The CDR3 covers 14 residues. Unmatched junction bases numbered 14, after V lost 7 bases and J lost 7 bases. The CDR3 DNA sequence: TGCAGCGCCGTCGGCTACAGGGGGGGAGGTGAAGCTTTCTTT. Its translation: CSAVGYRGGGEAFF. The full variable domain, completed using reference TRBV29-1 and TRBJ1-1, is SAVISQKPSRDICQRGTSLTIQCQVDSQVTMMFWYRQQPGQSLTLIATANQGSEATYESGFVIDKFPISRPNLTFSTLTVSNMSPEDSSIYLCSAVGYRGGGEAFFGQGTRLTVV.

Comment on this clonotype: A much larger clone differs from this one at a single base, so this may be a read error. The V gene is TRBV7-2, the J gene TRBJ1-5; D not certain. Germline CDR1 SGHTA, CDR2 FQGNSA. The CDR3 sequence is 15 residues long. Trimming took 7 bases from V and 5 from J, leaving 18 bases between them. The CDR3 DNA sequence: TGTGCCAGCAACTTTGACCGAGGGAGGGATCAGCCCCAGCATTTT. Residues: CASNFDRGRDQPQHF.

V and J are TRBV28 and TRBJ1-6; 7 positions agree with TRBD1. This CDR3 has 15 amino acids. Trimming took 6 bases from V and 8 from J; bases not matched to a gene: 10. Germline V gene lookup returns CDR1 MDHEN and CDR2 SYDVKM. CDR3 sequence: CASRPSAGTDSPLHF. The CDR3 nucleotides are TGTGCCAGCAGGCCTAGTGCCGGGACAGATTCACCCCTCCACTTT.